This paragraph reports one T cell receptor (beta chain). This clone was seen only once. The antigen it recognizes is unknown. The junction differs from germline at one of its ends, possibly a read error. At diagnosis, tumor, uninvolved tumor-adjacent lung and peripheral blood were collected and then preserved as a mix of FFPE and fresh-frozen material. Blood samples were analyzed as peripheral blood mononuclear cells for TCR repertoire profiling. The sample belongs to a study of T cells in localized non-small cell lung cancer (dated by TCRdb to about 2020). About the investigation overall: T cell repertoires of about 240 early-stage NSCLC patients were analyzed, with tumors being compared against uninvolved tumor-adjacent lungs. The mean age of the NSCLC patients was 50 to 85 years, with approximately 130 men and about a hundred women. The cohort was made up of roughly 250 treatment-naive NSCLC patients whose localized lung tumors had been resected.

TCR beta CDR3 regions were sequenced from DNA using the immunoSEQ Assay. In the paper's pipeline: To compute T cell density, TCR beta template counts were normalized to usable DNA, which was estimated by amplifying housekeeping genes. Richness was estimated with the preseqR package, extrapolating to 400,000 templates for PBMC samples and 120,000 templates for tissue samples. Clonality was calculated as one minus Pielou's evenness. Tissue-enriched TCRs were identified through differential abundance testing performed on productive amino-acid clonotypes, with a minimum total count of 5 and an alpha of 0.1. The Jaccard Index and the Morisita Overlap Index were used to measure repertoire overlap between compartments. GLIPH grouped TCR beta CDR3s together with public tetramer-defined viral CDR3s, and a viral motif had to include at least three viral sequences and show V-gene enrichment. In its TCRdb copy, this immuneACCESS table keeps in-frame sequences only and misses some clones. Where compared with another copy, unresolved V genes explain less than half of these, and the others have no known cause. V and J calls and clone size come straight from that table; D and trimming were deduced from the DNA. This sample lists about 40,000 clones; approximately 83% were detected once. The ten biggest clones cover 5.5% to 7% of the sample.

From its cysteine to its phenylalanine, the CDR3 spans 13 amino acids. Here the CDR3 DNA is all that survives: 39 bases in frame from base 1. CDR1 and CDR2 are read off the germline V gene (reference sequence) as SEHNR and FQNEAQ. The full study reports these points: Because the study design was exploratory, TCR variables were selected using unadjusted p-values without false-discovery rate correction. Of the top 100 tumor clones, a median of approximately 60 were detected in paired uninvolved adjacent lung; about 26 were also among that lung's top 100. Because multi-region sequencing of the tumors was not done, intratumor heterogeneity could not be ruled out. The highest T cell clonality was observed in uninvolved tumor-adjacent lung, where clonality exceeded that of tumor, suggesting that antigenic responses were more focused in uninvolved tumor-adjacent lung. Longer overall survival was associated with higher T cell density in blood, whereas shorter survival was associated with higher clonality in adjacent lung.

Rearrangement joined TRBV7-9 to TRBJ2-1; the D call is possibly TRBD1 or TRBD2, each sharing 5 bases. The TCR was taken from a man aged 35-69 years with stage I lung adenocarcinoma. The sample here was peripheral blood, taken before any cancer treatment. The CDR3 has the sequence CASGLRGNYEQFF. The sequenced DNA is TGTGCCAGCGGCTTGAGGGGTAACTATGAGCAGTTCTTC.